The present T cell receptor beta chain was sequenced within a study of T cell responses to AZD1222 COVID-19 vaccine. Broader study findings: Two doses of AZD1222 preceded a rise in Spike-specific TCR breadth and depth. Most donors were white British, females outnumbered males, and clonal diversity was possibly underestimated. Dominant at 160-218 and 743-854, vaccine-associated CD4 TCRs also spanned spike.

Notes on this clone: Its cognate antigen is unknown.

The CDR3 extends over 14 amino acids. Germline CDR1 SGDLS, CDR2 YYNGEE. V was pared by 7 bases and J by 4 bases, with 12 bases between. This table comes from immunoSEQ multiplex PCR, and its TCRdb copy is limited to in-frame clones, with some not included. The sample has about 150,000 clones; approximately 94% are singletons. The V call is TRBV9, the J call TRBJ1-6; D unclear. The material sequenced was peripheral blood, taken on day 0 of AZD1222 vaccination. The source of this sequence is an adult in good health. CDR3 amino acids: CASGREGYNSPLHF. The DNA for the CDR3 is TGTGCCAGCGGCCGAGAGGGTTATAATTCACCCCTCCACTTT.